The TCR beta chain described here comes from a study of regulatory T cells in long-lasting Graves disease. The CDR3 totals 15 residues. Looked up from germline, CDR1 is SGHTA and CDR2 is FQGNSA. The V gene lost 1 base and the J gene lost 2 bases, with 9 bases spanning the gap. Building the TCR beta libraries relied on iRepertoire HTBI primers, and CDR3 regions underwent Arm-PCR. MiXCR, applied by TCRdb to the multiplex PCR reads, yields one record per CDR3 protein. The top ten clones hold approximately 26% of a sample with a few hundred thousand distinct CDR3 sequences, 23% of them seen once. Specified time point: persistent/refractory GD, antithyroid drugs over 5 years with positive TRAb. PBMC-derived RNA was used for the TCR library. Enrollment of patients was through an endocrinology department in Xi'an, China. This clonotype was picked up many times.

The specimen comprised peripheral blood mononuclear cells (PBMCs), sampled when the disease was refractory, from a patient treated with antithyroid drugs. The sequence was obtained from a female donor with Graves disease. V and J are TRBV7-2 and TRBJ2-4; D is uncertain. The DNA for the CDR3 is TGTGCCAGCAGCTTAGAGCAGCGATCCAAAAACATTCAGTACTTC. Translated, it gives CASSLEQRSKNIQYF.